The 7 T cell receptor beta chains given below trace back to one sample, sequenced in a study of shared clonotypes between healthy human individuals. Naive CD8 cells, CD45RO-negative and positively selected for CCR7, excluded terminally differentiated effector memory CD45RA+ cells. Produced via immunoSEQ multiplex PCR; TCRdb's table is partial and in-frame only. Of about 600,000 clones in the sample, 95% to 98% were seen once. The material sequenced was naive CD8+ T cells sorted from blood. Receptors were obtained from a man in his thirties or forties in good health.

CDR3 DNA sequence: TGTGCCAGCAGCGATGGACAGGGGGCTAATGGCTACACCTTC. Amino acids: CASSDGQGANGYTF. The chain joins TRBV7-9 to TRBJ1-2, with 11 bases identical to TRBD1. V shed 5 bases, J shed 6 bases, and the junction held 5 bases outside the gene matches. The CDR3 covers 14 residues. Germline V gene sequence: CDR1 SEHNR, CDR2 FQNEAQ (reference sequence). Together with reference TRBV7-9 and TRBJ1-2, the CDR3 gives the full variable domain: DTGVSQNPRHKITKRGQNVTFRCDPISEHNRLYWYRQTLGQGPEFLTYFQNEAQLEKSRLLSDRFSAERPKGSFSTLEIQRTEQGDSAMYLCASSDGQGANGYTFGSGTRLTVV.

The chain links TRBV29-1 to TRBJ2-4, with D unresolved. The V end was cut by 5 bases, the J end by 7 bases, with 15 bases between. CDR1 SQVTM and CDR2 ANQGSEA come from the germline V gene. This CDR3 comprises 13 residues. The CDR3 nucleotides read TGCAGCGTTTTCGTGGTCAGGAGTAACATTCAGTACTTC. Its translation: CSVFVVRSNIQYF.

This chain links TRBV5-1 with TRBJ2-7; 9 nucleotides agree with TRBD1. The CDR3 totals 15 residues. Germline lookup yields CDR1 SGHRS and CDR2 YFSETQ. The J segment lost 6 bases and the V segment lost 3 bases, leaving 10 bases of the junction unmatched. The CDR3, as DNA: TGCGCCAGCAGCTATGCACAGGGGGCGATCTTCGAGCAGTACTTC. This gives the protein CASSYAQGAIFEQYF.

The V gene is TRBV7-9, the J gene TRBJ1-2, with D possibly being TRBD1 (6 bases). CDR3 length equals 13 residues. CDR1 and CDR2 from the germline V gene are SEHNR and FQNEAQ (reference sequence). The V end lost 2 bases, the J end lost 7 bases, and 11 bases lay between the germline ends. The CDR3 here is CASSLSGASGYTF. The CDR3 DNA reads TGTGCCAGCAGCTTATCGGGGGCGTCTGGCTACACCTTC.

This chain connects TRBV7-8 to TRBJ2-1; D not resolved. CDR3 size: 14 residues. Trimming took 5 bases from V and 3 from J, leaving 11 bases between them. Germline V gives CDR1 SGHVS, CDR2 FQNEAQ. CDR3 bases: TGTGCCAGCAGCCCAAAGGTAAACTACAATGAGCAGTTCTTC. This sequence encodes CASSPKVNYNEQFF.

The chain links TRBV19 to TRBJ2-7; no reliable D call. V was clipped by 1 base and J by 0 bases, with 7 bases between them. The germline V gene encodes CDR1 LNHDA and CDR2 SQIVND (reference sequence). The CDR3 has 14 amino acids. CDR3 loop: CASSIGVGSYEQYF. CDR3 coding DNA: TGTGCCAGTAGTATAGGGGTCGGCTCCTACGAGCAGTACTTC.

The chain links TRBV7-6 to TRBJ1-2; D not certain. The CDR3 extends over 13 amino acids. The germline CDR1 and CDR2 sequences are SGHVS and FNYEAQ. V was pared by 2 bases and J by 8 bases, with 12 bases between. In DNA form, the CDR3 reads TGTGCCAGCAGCTTATCTCCATTATCAGGCTACACCTTC. Its protein is CASSLSPLSGYTF.